Shown below are 28 T cell receptor beta chains from a single sample sequenced in a study of shared clonotypes between healthy human individuals. Profiling relied on immunoSEQ multiplex PCR, and the TCRdb table lists in-frame clones only, not all of them. The sample has fewer than 600,000 clones, roughly 80% seen once; the top ten hold roughly 13%. The source material was PBMCs. The receptor set was obtained from a woman between 35 and 50 years old in good health. Some clones in this sample may be carry-over from other donors' samples.

The chain carries TRBV16 and TRBJ1-1; possible D gene TRBD1, 5 bases. The CDR3 loop spans 14 amino acids. CDR1 and CDR2 (germline): KGHSY, FQNENV. The V end was cut by 0 bases, the J end by 2 bases, with 7 bases between. The DNA for the CDR3 is TGTGCCAGCAGCCAATCCACAGGAAACACTGAAGCTTTCTTT. Its protein is CASSQSTGNTEAFF.

CDR3 DNA: TGCAGCGTAGCGACCGGGACTAGCGGGAGTAATGAGCAGTTCTTC. Amino acids: CSVATGTSGSNEQFF. The chain has TRBV29-1 and TRBJ2-1; the match to TRBD2 covers 14 bases. The J segment lost 7 bases and the V segment lost 6 bases, leaving 8 bases of the junction unmatched. The CDR3 is made up of 15 amino acids. Looked up from germline, CDR1 is SQVTM and CDR2 is ANQGSEA.

This clone has a handful of counts. This rearrangement joins TRBV5-4 to TRBJ2-1, with 7 bases lining up with TRBD1. The CDR3 runs 14 residues. Trimming at V came to 4 bases and at J to 4 bases, leaving 5 bases not matched to a gene. Per germline, CDR1 SGHNT and CDR2 YYREEE (reference sequence). Written as DNA, the CDR3 is TGTGCCAGCAGCCCCCGGGACAGTTACAATGAGCAGTTCTTC. Its protein is CASSPRDSYNEQFF. The entire variable domain, with the rest obtained from reference TRBV5-4 and TRBJ2-1, is as follows: ETGVTQSPTHLIKTRGQQVTLRCSSQSGHNTVSWYQQALGQGPQFIFQYYREEENGRGNFPPRFSGLQFPNYSSELNVNALELDDSALYLCASSPRDSYNEQFFGPGTRLTVL.

This clone was detected a few times. CDR3: CASSTGSYNEQFF. CDR3 DNA: TGTGCCAGCAGCACAGGCTCCTACAATGAGCAGTTCTTC. The rearrangement uses TRBV2 and TRBJ2-1, with D perhaps TRBD1 (5 bases). This CDR3 has 13 residues. V was cut by 6 bases and J by 0 bases, with 6 bases left in between. Per germline, CDR1 SNHLY and CDR2 FYNNEI. The variable domain in full, with the rest retrieved from reference TRBV2 and TRBJ2-1, is EPEVTQTPSHQVTQMGQEVILRCVPISNHLYFYWYRQILGQKVEFLVSFYNNEISEKSEIFDDQFSVERPDGSNFTLKIRSTKLEDSAMYFCASSTGSYNEQFFGPGTRLTVL.

This clone came up once. The rearrangement joins TRBV18 to TRBJ1-5; weak D call: TRBD1 (5 bases). The V and J ends lost 5 bases and 2 bases respectively, with 10 bases between them. CDR3 size: 14 residues. From germline, CDR1 is KGHSH and CDR2 LQKENI. CDR3 in DNA: TGTGCCAGCTCATTGACAGAGGGCAATCAGCCCCAGCATTTT. As protein: CASSLTEGNQPQHF.

V usage is TRBV11-3 and J usage is TRBJ2-1, with 14 bases matching TRBD2. This CDR3 has 15 amino acids. The J segment lost 6 bases and the V segment lost 5 bases, leaving 3 bases of the junction unmatched. Per the germline V gene, CDR1 is SGHNT and CDR2 is YENEEA. CDR3 DNA: TGTGCCAGCAGCCTGGGACTAGCGGGAGCCAATGAGCAGTTCTTC. Translating gives CASSLGLAGANEQFF. Drawing the rest from reference TRBV11-3 and TRBJ2-1, the complete variable domain is EAGVVQSPRYKIIEKKQPVAFWCNPISGHNTLYWYLQNLGQGPELLIRYENEEAVDDSQLPKDRFSAERLKGVDSTLKIQPAELGDSAVYLCASSLGLAGANEQFFGPGTRLTVL.

CDR3: CASSEGARAYEQYF. The CDR3 coding sequence is TGCGCCAGCAGTGAGGGAGCCAGGGCCTACGAGCAGTACTTC. The chain employs TRBV10-2 and TRBJ2-7; tentative D call: TRBD1 (5 bases). CDR3 length: 14 amino acids. The V gene lost 2 bases and the J gene lost 2 bases, with 10 bases spanning the gap. Germline-derived CDR1 and CDR2 are WSHSY and SAAADI.

The gene calls are TRBV2 and TRBJ1-6; D ambiguous. The CDR3 has 15 residues. Trimming shortened V by 5 bases and J by 0 bases, and 8 bases separated the two germline ends. Germline V gene data show CDR1 as SNHLY and CDR2 as FYNNEI. CDR3: CASSSIFSYNSPLHF. In nucleotides, the CDR3 is TGTGCCAGCAGTTCGATCTTCTCCTATAATTCACCCCTCCACTTT.

With regard to this clone: Just one base apart from a much larger clone, this may be a read error. This chain connects TRBV4-2 to TRBJ1-2; no definite D call. V was clipped by 0 bases and J by 10 bases, with 12 bases between them. The CDR3 contains 13 residues. Per the germline V gene, CDR1 is LGHNA and CDR2 is YNFKEQ. DNA for the CDR3: TGTGCCAGCAGCCAAGAATATCAAGGCGTCTACACCTTC. Its translation is CASSQEYQGVYTF.

The V call is TRBV29-1, the J call TRBJ2-3; 8 bases align to TRBD1. Germline CDR1 SQVTM, CDR2 ANQGSEA. The J segment lost 4 bases and the V segment lost 5 bases, leaving 8 bases of the junction unmatched. The CDR3 has 14 residues. The CDR3 region is CSVNGQGYPDTQYF. CDR3 bases: TGCAGCGTTAACGGACAGGGTTATCCAGATACGCAGTATTTT.

The chain links TRBV4-1 to TRBJ1-3, with 7 bases aligning to TRBD1. The germline V gene has CDR1 MGHRA and CDR2 YSYEKL. V shed 4 bases and J 3 bases; nucleotides not matched to a gene: 6. CDR3 length: 15 amino acids. The CDR3 loop is CASSPSQGNGNTIYF. The CDR3 DNA reads as TGCGCCAGCAGCCCCTCACAGGGGAATGGAAACACCATATATTTT.

V gene TRBV6-5 combines with J gene TRBJ1-6, with D possibly TRBD1 on 6 matching bases. This CDR3 is built from 13 residues. With 7 bases removed from V and 7 bases from J, the gap between germline ends came to 11 bases. Germline V gene sequence: CDR1 MNHEY, CDR2 SVGAGI. This CDR3 reads CASMGARNSPLHF. The CDR3 bases are TGTGCCAGCATGGGGGCCCGCAATTCACCCCTCCACTTT.

About this clone itself: The junction departs from germline at one end; a sequencing error may be responsible. The rearrangement uses TRBV6-4 and TRBJ2-7; weak D call: TRBD1 (5 bases). The CDR3 extends over 18 amino acids. Germline V gene lookup returns CDR1 MRHNA and CDR2 SNTAGT. This chain's CDR3 is CASSYSLSRGQVVYEQYF. CDR3 in DNA: TGTGCCAGCAGTTACTCGCTCTCCCGCGGACAAGTAGTATACGAGCAGTACTTC.

This sequence joins TRBV28 and TRBJ2-4; D remains ambiguous. The V end was cut by 1 base, the J end by 1 base, with 8 bases between. Germline CDR1 is MDHEN and CDR2 is SYDVKM. The CDR3 contains 15 residues. The CDR3 sequence is CASSLSGFAKNIQYF. In nucleotides, the CDR3 is TGTGCCAGCAGTTTATCAGGCTTCGCCAAAAACATTCAGTACTTC.

The chain couples TRBV6-5 to TRBJ2-3; perhaps TRBD1 as D (6 bases). Germline assignment: CDR1 MNHEY and CDR2 SVGAGI. V lost 6 bases, J lost 2 bases, and 15 bases lay in between. The CDR3 extends over 15 amino acids. For the CDR3, the DNA is TGTGCCAGCAGCCGTACAGGGCGGTCCACAGATACGCAGTATTTT. Protein sequence: CASSRTGRSTDTQYF.

In this sample, this clone turned up once. V usage is TRBV10-3 and J usage is TRBJ1-2, with D possibly matching TRBD1 (6 bases). Germline assignment: CDR1 ENHRY and CDR2 SYGVKD. The CDR3 is 14 residues long. V gave up 6 bases and J gave up 5 bases, with 16 bases separating them. The CDR3, as DNA: TGTGCCATCAGCCTTACGAGGACAGATTATGGCTACACCTTC. Protein: CAISLTRTDYGYTF.

The chain combines TRBV6-1 with TRBJ2-2, with 9 nucleotides matching TRBD1. The germline CDR1 and CDR2 sequences are MNHNS and SASEGT. The CDR3 runs to 15 residues. V dropped 4 bases and J dropped 7; count of bases not matched to a gene: 7. The CDR3: CASSAPQGANGELFF. CDR3 bases: TGTGCCAGCAGTGCCCCACAGGGGGCGAACGGGGAGCTGTTTTTT.

This chain joins TRBV7-9 and TRBJ1-1; D not resolved. The germline V gene has CDR1 SEHNR and CDR2 FQNEAQ (reference sequence). Trimming took off 2 bases at V and 4 bases at J, with 17 bases between the two ends. The CDR3 runs to 16 residues. The DNA of the CDR3 is TGTGCCAGCAGCTTAACACAGAGTCAAGGCGGCACTGAAGCTTTCTTT. This codes for CASSLTQSQGGTEAFF.

This chain connects TRBV5-1 to TRBJ2-1; TRBD2 agrees at 9 bases. The CDR3 is 16 amino acids. Germline values: CDR1 SGHRS, CDR2 YFSETQ. Unmatched junction bases numbered 4, after V lost 2 bases and J lost 1 base. The CDR3 region is CASSFLAGQSYNEQFF. CDR3 nucleotides: TGCGCCAGCAGCTTCCTAGCGGGACAATCCTACAATGAGCAGTTCTTC.

V gene TRBV6-5 combines with J gene TRBJ2-7; the D gene is possibly TRBD2 (7 bases). The CDR3 consists of 15 residues. Germline CDR1 is MNHEY and CDR2 is SVGAGI. V lost 5 bases and J lost 0, with 14 bases in between. CDR3 DNA sequence: TGTGCCAGCAGTCCCAGGGGACTACCCTCCTACGAGCAGTACTTC. Encoded protein: CASSPRGLPSYEQYF.

This chain connects TRBV9 to TRBJ2-7; tentative D call: TRBD2 (5 bases). The CDR3 runs to 13 residues. Trimming cost V 4 bases and J 7 bases, with 15 bases left between them. CDR1 SGDLS and CDR2 YYNGEE come from the germline V gene. CDR3 bases: TGTGCCAGCAGCCCTTTGGGAGTAGGGGAGCAGTACTTC. Protein: CASSPLGVGEQYF.

The genes are TRBV28 and TRBJ2-5, with no clear D. Trimming stripped 1 base from V and 5 bases from J, with 26 bases between. The germline V gene has CDR1 MDHEN and CDR2 SYDVKM. This CDR3 is built from 19 residues. The DNA for the CDR3 is TGTGCCAGCAGTTTATCGGGCCGGAGCCTCCTCCAGGATCGGGAGACCCAGTACTTC. Protein: CASSLSGRSLLQDRETQYF.

The chain is built from TRBV11-2 and TRBJ2-3; no clear D. CDR1 and CDR2 from the germline V gene are SGHAT and FQNNGV. This CDR3 spans 18 amino acids. Between the trimmed V and J ends, which lost 4 bases and 0 bases, there was a span of 20 bases. CDR3 protein: CASSYLPRVATSTDTQYF. The CDR3 nucleotides read TGTGCCAGCAGCTACCTCCCCCGGGTGGCGACTAGCACAGATACGCAGTATTTT.

The rearrangement links TRBV7-9 to TRBJ1-2; D may be TRBD1 (6 bases). CDR1 SEHNR and CDR2 FQNEAQ come from the germline V gene (reference sequence). The CDR3 loop spans 13 amino acids. The V gene lost 2 bases and the J gene lost 4 bases, with 8 bases spanning the gap. Written as DNA, the CDR3 is TGTGCCAGCAGCTTACCGGACAGCTATGGCTACACCTTC. Its protein product is CASSLPDSYGYTF. Supplemented by reference TRBV7-9 and TRBJ1-2, the full variable domain reads DTGVSQNPRHKITKRGQNVTFRCDPISEHNRLYWYRQTLGQGPEFLTYFQNEAQLEKSRLLSDRFSAERPKGSFSTLEIQRTEQGDSAMYLCASSLPDSYGYTFGSGTRLTVV.

The V call is TRBV2, the J call TRBJ2-1; unclear D gene. Per germline, CDR1 SNHLY and CDR2 FYNNEI. Trimming took off 4 bases at V and 5 bases at J, with 3 bases between the two ends. The CDR3 runs 11 residues. The CDR3 loop is CASSGNNEQFF. The CDR3 DNA follows: TGTGCCAGCAGTGGCAACAATGAGCAGTTCTTC.

At least ten counts were recorded for this clone. This sequence joins TRBV6-1 and TRBJ1-3; no clear D gene. Germline V gives CDR1 MNHNS, CDR2 SASEGT. This CDR3 is built from 11 residues. The germline V and J ends were trimmed by 3 bases and 7 bases, with 4 bases remaining between them. In DNA, the CDR3 is TGTGCCAGCAGTGAGTTTAACACCATATATTTT. Protein sequence: CASSEFNTIYF.

This clone appeared a single time. The gene calls are TRBV4-2 and TRBJ2-7; TRBD1 agrees at 8 bases. The V segment lost 3 bases and the J segment 4 bases; nucleotides outside the gene matches: 8. This CDR3 comprises 15 residues. Germline V gene data show CDR1 as LGHNA and CDR2 as YNFKEQ. In DNA, the CDR3 is TGTGCCAGCAGCCAGCCAGGACAGGGTTTATACGAGCAGTACTTC. Protein: CASSQPGQGLYEQYF.

This chain joins TRBV11-2 and TRBJ2-1, with D possibly matching TRBD2 (6 bases). The germline V gene encodes CDR1 SGHAT and CDR2 FQNNGV. V lost 4 bases and J lost 5, with 12 bases in between. CDR3 length: 14 amino acids. The CDR3 DNA reads as TGTGCCAGCAGCTGGACTACCGTCAACAATGAGCAGTTCTTC. Its translation is CASSWTTVNNEQFF. The whole variable domain, remainder taken from reference TRBV11-2 and TRBJ2-1, is EAGVAQSPRYKIIEKRQSVAFWCNPISGHATLYWYQQILGQGPKLLIQFQNNGVVDDSQLPKDRFSAERLKGVDSTLKIQPAKLEDSAVYLCASSWTTVNNEQFFGPGTRLTVL.